The 14 T cell receptor beta chains below come from one sample, sequenced in a study of cytomegalovirus exposure and HLA in healthy donors. Vbeta (60) and Jbeta (13) primers were used in the PCR. Profiling relied on immunoSEQ multiplex PCR, and the TCRdb table lists in-frame clones only, not all of them. The specimen's table records over 35,000 clones. What was sequenced was PBMCs. The source of these receptors is a woman between 25 and 40 years old in good health and CMV-seronegative.

The V gene is TRBV11-3, the J gene TRBJ1-1, with D perhaps matching TRBD1 (6 bases). Germline V gene lookup returns CDR1 SGHNT and CDR2 YENEEA. The CDR3 runs to 13 residues. The V end lost 4 bases, the J end lost 5 bases, and 11 bases lay between the germline ends. CDR3 nucleotide sequence: TGTGCCAGCAGCTCGGAGGGGGGGACTGAAGCTTTCTTT. Translated: CASSSEGGTEAFF.

The genes are TRBV27 and TRBJ2-7; 8 bases are shared with TRBD1. Per germline, CDR1 MNHEY and CDR2 SMNVEV (reference sequence). The CDR3 runs 15 residues. Unmatched junction bases numbered 11, after V lost 4 bases and J lost 6 bases. The DNA of the CDR3 is TGTGCCAGCAGTTCAGGGGGCCTGACTAGAGTCGAGCAGTACTTC. This translates into CASSSGGLTRVEQYF.

This chain links TRBV30 with TRBJ1-2; possibly TRBD1 for D (6 bases). This CDR3 is 12 amino acids long. V was pared by 1 base and J by 4 bases, with 7 bases between. The germline CDR1 and CDR2 sequences are GTSNPN and SVGIG (reference sequence). In DNA, the CDR3 is TGTGCCTGGAGTGAGACAGGCTATGGCTACACCTTC. This sequence encodes CAWSETGYGYTF.

The chain employs TRBV27 and TRBJ2-5; TRBD2 is a possible D gene (6 bases). The CDR3 contains 13 residues. Trimming took 6 bases from V and 2 from J, leaving 10 bases between them. Germline V gene lookup returns CDR1 MNHEY and CDR2 SMNVEV (reference sequence). CDR3 DNA: TGTGCCAGCAGGGTGGGGGGACAAGAGACCCAGTACTTC. Its protein product is CASRVGGQETQYF.

V and J are TRBV6-1 and TRBJ1-1; tentatively, D is TRBD1 (6 bases). The ends were cut back, 3 bases at V and 5 bases at J, with 13 bases in the middle. The CDR3 has 14 amino acids. CDR1 and CDR2 from the germline V gene are MNHNS and SASEGT. The CDR3, as DNA: TGTGCCAGCAGTGATGCAGGGGCGCGGACTGAAGCTTTCTTT. Residues: CASSDAGARTEAFF.

This chain links TRBV5-1 with TRBJ2-5; D perhaps matches TRBD2 (5 bases). This CDR3 comprises 14 residues. Germline assignment: CDR1 SGHRS and CDR2 YFSETQ. Trimming pared 1 base from V and 2 bases from J, leaving 9 bases between. CDR3 sequence reads: CASSLFEGQETQYF. The CDR3 DNA is TGCGCCAGCAGCTTGTTCGAGGGACAAGAGACCCAGTACTTC.

V usage is TRBV28 and J usage is TRBJ2-7; D gene uncertain. The germline V gene has CDR1 MDHEN and CDR2 SYDVKM. This CDR3 region has 15 residues. V was pared by 8 bases and J by 4 bases, with 21 bases between. The CDR3 DNA reads TGTGCCAGCGCTCCTTCCCTGGGCCGACCATACGAGCAGTACTTC. The encoded protein is CASAPSLGRPYEQYF.

The chain has TRBV29-1 and TRBJ1-2; no reliable D call. Trimming removed 3 bases at V and 4 bases at J, with 12 bases between. This CDR3 is built from 13 residues. Germline V lookup: CDR1 SQVTM, CDR2 ANQGSEA. The CDR3 loop reads CSVEVQRGYGYTF. The CDR3 DNA reads TGCAGCGTTGAGGTGCAGCGGGGCTATGGCTACACCTTC.

The V call is TRBV7-3, the J call TRBJ2-7, with D perhaps TRBD2 (6 bases). Germline CDR1 reads SGHTA; CDR2 reads FQGTGA. V gave up 5 bases and J gave up 1 base, with 9 bases separating them. The CDR3 spans 13 residues. The CDR3 loop is CASSRGLSYEQYF. CDR3 in DNA: TGTGCCAGCAGCCGGGGACTTTCCTACGAGCAGTACTTC.

The V call is TRBV7-9, the J call TRBJ2-7; tentative D call: TRBD2 (6 bases). CDR3 length equals 14 residues. Per germline, CDR1 SEHNR and CDR2 FQNEAQ (reference sequence). Trimming shortened V by 1 base and J by 7 bases, and 14 bases separated the two germline ends. The CDR3: CASSLGEAGLEQYF. Written as DNA, the CDR3 is TGTGCCAGCAGCTTAGGGGAGGCAGGTTTGGAGCAGTACTTC.

The rearrangement uses TRBV27 and TRBJ1-1; D unclear. There are 13 residues in the CDR3. Deletions cut 5 bases from V and 0 bases from J, with 7 bases between. Germline CDR1 reads MNHEY; CDR2 reads SMNVEV (reference sequence). CDR3 amino acids: CASSKEVNTEAFF. As DNA, the CDR3 is TGTGCCAGCAGTAAGGAGGTGAACACTGAAGCTTTCTTT.

The V call is TRBV18, the J call TRBJ1-5; unclear D gene. Germline V CDR1 and CDR2: KGHSH, LQKENI. V lost 3 bases and J lost 3, with 6 bases in between. The CDR3 length is 13 residues. CDR3 in amino acids: CASSPTTNQPQHF. CDR3 DNA: TGTGCCAGCTCACCTACAACCAATCAGCCCCAGCATTTT.

This sequence joins TRBV14 and TRBJ2-7, with TRBD1 as a possible D gene (5 bases). Trimming took off 0 bases at V and 2 bases at J, with 8 bases between the two ends. Germline CDR1 reads SGHDN; CDR2 reads FVKESK. This CDR3 has 14 residues. The CDR3 protein is CASSQERGAYEQYF. CDR3 sequence (DNA): TGTGCCAGCAGCCAAGAAAGGGGCGCCTACGAGCAGTACTTC.

V usage is TRBV2 and J usage is TRBJ1-2; TRBD1 might be the D (6 bases). From germline, CDR1 is SNHLY and CDR2 FYNNEI. The CDR3 has 15 residues. Trimming pared 7 bases from V and 7 bases from J, leaving 22 bases between. The CDR3 spells CASILKGGAQGGYTF. CDR3 sequence (DNA): TGTGCCAGCATCCTAAAGGGGGGGGCGCAAGGTGGCTACACCTTC.